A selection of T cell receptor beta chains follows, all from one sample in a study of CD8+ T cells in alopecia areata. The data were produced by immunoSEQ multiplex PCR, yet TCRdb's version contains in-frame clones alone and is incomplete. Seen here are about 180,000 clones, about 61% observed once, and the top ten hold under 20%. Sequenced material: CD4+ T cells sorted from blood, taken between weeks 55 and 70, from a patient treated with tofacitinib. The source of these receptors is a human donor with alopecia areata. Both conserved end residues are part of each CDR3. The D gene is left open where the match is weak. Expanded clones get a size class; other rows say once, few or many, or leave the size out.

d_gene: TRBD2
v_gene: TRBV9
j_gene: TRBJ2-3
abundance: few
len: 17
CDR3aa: CASSTGAGTSGTDTQYF
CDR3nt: TGTGCCAGCAGCACCGGGGCCGGGACTAGCGGGACAGATACGCAGTATTTT

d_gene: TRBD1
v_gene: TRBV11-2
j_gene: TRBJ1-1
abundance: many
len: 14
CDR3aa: CASSLDPGQAVAFF
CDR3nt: TGTGCCAGCAGCTTAGATCCGGGACAGGCGGTGGCTTTCTTT

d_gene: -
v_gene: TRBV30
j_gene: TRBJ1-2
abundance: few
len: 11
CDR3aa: CAWIRTYGYTF
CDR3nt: TGTGCCTGGATCCGTACCTATGGCTACACCTTC

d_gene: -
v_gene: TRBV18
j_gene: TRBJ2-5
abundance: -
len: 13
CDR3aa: CASSLRAQETQYF
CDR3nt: TGTGCCAGCTCACTAAGGGCCCAAGAGACCCAGTACTTC

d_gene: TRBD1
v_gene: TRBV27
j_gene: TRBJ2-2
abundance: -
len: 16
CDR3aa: CASSFGDRGGTGELFF
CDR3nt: TGTGCCAGCAGTTTTGGGGACAGGGGTGGCACCGGGGAGCTGTTTTTT

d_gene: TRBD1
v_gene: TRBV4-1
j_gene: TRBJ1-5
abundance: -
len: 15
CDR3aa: CASSQDSGGRQPQHF
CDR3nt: TGCGCCAGCAGCCAAGATTCAGGGGGGAGGCAGCCCCAGCATTTT

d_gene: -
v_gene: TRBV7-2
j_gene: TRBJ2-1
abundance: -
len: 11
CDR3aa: CASSGGNEQFF
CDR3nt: TGTGCCAGCAGCGGGGGCAATGAGCAGTTCTTC

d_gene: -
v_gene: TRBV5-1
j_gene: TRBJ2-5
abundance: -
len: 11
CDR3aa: CASREQETQYF
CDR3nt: TGCGCCAGCAGGGAGCAAGAGACCCAGTACTTC

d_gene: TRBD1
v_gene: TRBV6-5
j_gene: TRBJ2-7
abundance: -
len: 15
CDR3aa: CASRPSGTGNYEQYF
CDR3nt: TGTGCCAGCAGACCGTCCGGGACAGGGAACTACGAGCAGTACTTC

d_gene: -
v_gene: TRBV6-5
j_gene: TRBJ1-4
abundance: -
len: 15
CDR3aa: CASRLRRQSNEKLFF
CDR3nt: TGTGCCAGCAGGCTTCGACGTCAGTCTAATGAAAAACTGTTTTTT

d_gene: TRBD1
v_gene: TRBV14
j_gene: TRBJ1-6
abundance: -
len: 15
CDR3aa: CASSQGGTGNSPLHF
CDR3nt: TGTGCCAGCAGCCAAGGCGGGACAGGGAATTCACCCCTCCACTTT

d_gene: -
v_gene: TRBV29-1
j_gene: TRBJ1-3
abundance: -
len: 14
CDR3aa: CSVIGHLSGNTIYF
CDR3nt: TGCAGCGTGATAGGACACCTCTCTGGAAACACCATATATTTT

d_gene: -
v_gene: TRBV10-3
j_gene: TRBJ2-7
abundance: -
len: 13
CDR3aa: CAISVQQGAEQYF
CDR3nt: TGTGCCATCAGTGTACAACAGGGAGCCGAGCAGTACTTC

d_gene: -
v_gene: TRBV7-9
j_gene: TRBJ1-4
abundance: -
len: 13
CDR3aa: CASSRTTGEKLFF
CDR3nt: TGTGCCAGCAGCCGTACGACGGGTGAAAAACTGTTTTTT

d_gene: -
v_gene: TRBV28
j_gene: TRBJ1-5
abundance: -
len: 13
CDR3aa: CASSFGVNQPQHF
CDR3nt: TGTGCCAGCAGTTTCGGAGTCAATCAGCCCCAGCATTTT

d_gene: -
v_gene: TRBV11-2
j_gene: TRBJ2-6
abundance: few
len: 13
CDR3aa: CASSLTGANVLTF
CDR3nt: TGTGCCAGCAGCTTGACCGGGGCCAACGTCCTGACTTTC

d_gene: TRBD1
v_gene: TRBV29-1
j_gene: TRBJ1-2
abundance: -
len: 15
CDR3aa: CSVQDRSLANYGYTF
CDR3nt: TGCAGCGTTCAGGACAGGTCCCTAGCTAACTATGGCTACACCTTC